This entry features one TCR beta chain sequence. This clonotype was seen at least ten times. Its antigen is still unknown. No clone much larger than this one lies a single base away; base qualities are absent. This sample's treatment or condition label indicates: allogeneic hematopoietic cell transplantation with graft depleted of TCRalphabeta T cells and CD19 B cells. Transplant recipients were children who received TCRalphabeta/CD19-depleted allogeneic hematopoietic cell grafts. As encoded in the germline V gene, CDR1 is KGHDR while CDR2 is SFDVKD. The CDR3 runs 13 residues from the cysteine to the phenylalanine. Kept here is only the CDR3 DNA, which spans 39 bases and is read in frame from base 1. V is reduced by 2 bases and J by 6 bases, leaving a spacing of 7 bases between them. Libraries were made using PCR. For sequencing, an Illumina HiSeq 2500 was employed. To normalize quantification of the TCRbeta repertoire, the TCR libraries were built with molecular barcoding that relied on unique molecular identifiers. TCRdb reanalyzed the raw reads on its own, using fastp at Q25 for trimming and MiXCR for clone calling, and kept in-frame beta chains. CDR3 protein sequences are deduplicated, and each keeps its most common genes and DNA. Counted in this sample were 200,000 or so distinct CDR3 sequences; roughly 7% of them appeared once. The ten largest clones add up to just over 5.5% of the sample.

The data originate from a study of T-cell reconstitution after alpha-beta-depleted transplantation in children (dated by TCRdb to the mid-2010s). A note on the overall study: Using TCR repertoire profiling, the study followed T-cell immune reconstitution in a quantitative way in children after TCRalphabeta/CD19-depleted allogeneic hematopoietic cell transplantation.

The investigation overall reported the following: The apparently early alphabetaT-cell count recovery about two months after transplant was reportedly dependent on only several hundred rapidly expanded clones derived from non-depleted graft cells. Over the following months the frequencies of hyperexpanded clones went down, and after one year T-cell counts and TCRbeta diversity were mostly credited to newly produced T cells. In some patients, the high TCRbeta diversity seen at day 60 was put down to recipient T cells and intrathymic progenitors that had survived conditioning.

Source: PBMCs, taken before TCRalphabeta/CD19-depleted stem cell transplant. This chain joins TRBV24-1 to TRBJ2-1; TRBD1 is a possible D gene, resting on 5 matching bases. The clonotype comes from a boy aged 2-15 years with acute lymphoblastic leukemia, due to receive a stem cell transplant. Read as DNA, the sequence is TGTGCCACCAGTGATTCAGGGTTCAATGAGCAGTTCTTC. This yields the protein CATSDSGFNEQFF.